Each of the 12 T cell receptor beta chains below was sequenced from the same sample in a study of Graves' ophthalmopathy and Graves' hyperthyroidism. TCR beta CDR3 regions were amplified from RNA transcripts. An initial RT-PCR round employing HTBI primers preceded a second-round multiplex PCR. MiXCR, applied by TCRdb to the multiplex PCR reads, yields one record per CDR3 protein. The sample holds some 350,000 distinct CDR3 sequences, 17% seen once. Material: peripheral blood. The source of these receptors is an adult woman with stable Graves' hyperthyroidism.

V usage is TRBV20-1 and J usage is TRBJ2-7, with 12 nucleotides matching TRBD1. CDR3 size: 16 residues. V shed 3 bases, J shed 4 bases, and the junction held 10 bases outside the gene matches. Germline CDR1 DFQATT, CDR2 SNEGSKA (reference sequence). CDR3 bases: TGCAGTGCTAGTGACACCGGGACAGGGGGCGAGTACGAGCAGTACTTC. It yields the protein CSASDTGTGGEYEQYF.

The chain employs TRBV20-1 and TRBJ1-5; no reliable D call. Per germline, CDR1 DFQATT and CDR2 SNEGSKA (reference sequence). CDR3 size: 13 residues. Trimming pared 0 bases from V and 4 bases from J, leaving 7 bases between. CDR3 in DNA: TGCAGTGCTAGAGAGGCCTTAAATCAGCCCCAGCATTTT. Protein: CSAREALNQPQHF.

The sample holds a few counts of this clonotype. The chain carries TRBV28 and TRBJ1-2; no clear D. The CDR3 covers 13 residues. Germline V gives CDR1 MDHEN, CDR2 SYDVKM. V was clipped by 2 bases and J by 3 bases, with 7 bases between them. The CDR3 nucleotides are TGTGCCAGCAGTTTACGGGTTTACTATGGCTACACCTTC. Translating it yields CASSLRVYYGYTF.

This clonotype occurred many times. The V call is TRBV4-1, the J call TRBJ2-7; D might be TRBD1 (5 bases). Germline CDR1 reads MGHRA; CDR2 reads YSYEKL. V lost 0 bases, J lost 0 bases, and 9 bases lay in between. The CDR3 has 15 residues. The DNA for the CDR3 is TGCGCCAGCAGCCAAGAGCACAGGCCCTCCTACGAGCAGTACTTC. Its translation is CASSQEHRPSYEQYF.

This clonotype was seen ten or more times. The chain uses TRBV12-3 or TRBV12-4 and TRBJ2-5; no clear D gene. With 0 bases removed from V and 10 bases from J, the gap between germline ends came to 15 bases. There are 14 residues in the CDR3. CDR3 region: CASSLAPGAEVQYF. CDR3 sequence (DNA): TGTGCCAGCAGTTTAGCGCCTGGCGCAGAGGTCCAGTACTTC.

This clonotype has at least ten counts. V gene TRBV2 combines with J gene TRBJ2-2, with 13 positions matching TRBD2. The CDR3 length is 18 residues. V was clipped by 6 bases and J by 3 bases; unmatched bases: 10. Germline assignment: CDR1 SNHLY and CDR2 FYNNEI. The CDR3 DNA reads as TGTGCCAGCAGCGAAAGAAGACTAGCGGGAGGCGACACCGGGGAGCTGTTTTTT. It codes for CASSERRLAGGDTGELFF.

This clonotype was found many times. The chain is built from TRBV29-1 and TRBJ2-5; tentative D call: TRBD1 (6 bases). Trimming pared 5 bases from V and 0 bases from J, leaving 13 bases between. Germline V CDR1 and CDR2: SQVTM, ANQGSEA. The CDR3 contains 14 residues. The CDR3 sequence: CSVNRDTNQETQYF. For the CDR3, the DNA is TGCAGCGTTAACCGGGACACTAACCAAGAGACCCAGTACTTC.

This clonotype came up many times. This chain joins TRBV2 and TRBJ1-3; no definite D call. The CDR3 is 16 amino acids. The V and J ends lost 11 bases and 0 bases respectively, with 20 bases between them. Germline CDR1 and CDR2: SNHLY and FYNNEI. The CDR3 bases are TGTGCCTTTTCTGAAGCGGAAGCCTTCTCTGGAAACACCATATATTTT. Its protein product is CAFSEAEAFSGNTIYF.

This clonotype came up many times. The gene calls are TRBV27 and TRBJ1-2; weak D call: TRBD1 (5 bases). V lost 2 bases to trimming and J lost 8 bases, with 9 bases between them. This CDR3 is built from 12 residues. In germline, CDR1 is MNHEY, CDR2 SMNVEV (reference sequence). CDR3 DNA sequence: TGTGCCAGCAGTTTACAGGGAAGAGGCTACACCTTC. This translates into CASSLQGRGYTF.

This clonotype was detected many times. V gene TRBV30 combines with J gene TRBJ1-6; D is perhaps TRBD1 (5 bases). Germline V gene sequence: CDR1 GTSNPN, CDR2 SVGIG (reference sequence). The CDR3 is 15 residues long. The germline V and J ends were trimmed by 4 bases and 9 bases, with 19 bases remaining between them. This CDR3 is CAWNPTDGPGSPLHF. In DNA, the CDR3 is TGTGCCTGGAATCCGACAGACGGCCCGGGTTCACCCCTCCACTTT.

This clonotype has only a few counts. The chain uses TRBV2 and TRBJ1-5, with unresolved D. This CDR3 contains 18 residues. The germline V gene encodes CDR1 SNHLY and CDR2 FYNNEI. V was shortened by 6 bases and J by 0 bases, with 21 bases between the two germline ends. The CDR3 DNA follows: TGTGCCAGCAGGGGGTTTATGCAGCGTAGGAATAGCAATCAGCCCCAGCATTTT. Protein product: CASRGFMQRRNSNQPQHF.

V usage is TRBV4-2 and J usage is TRBJ2-7; D remains unclear. There are 12 residues in the CDR3. Trimming took off 0 bases at V and 6 bases at J, with 6 bases between the two ends. Germline V gene lookup returns CDR1 LGHNA and CDR2 YNFKEQ. CDR3 in amino acids: CASSQEWGEQYF. CDR3 DNA: TGTGCCAGCAGCCAAGAATGGGGCGAGCAGTACTTC.